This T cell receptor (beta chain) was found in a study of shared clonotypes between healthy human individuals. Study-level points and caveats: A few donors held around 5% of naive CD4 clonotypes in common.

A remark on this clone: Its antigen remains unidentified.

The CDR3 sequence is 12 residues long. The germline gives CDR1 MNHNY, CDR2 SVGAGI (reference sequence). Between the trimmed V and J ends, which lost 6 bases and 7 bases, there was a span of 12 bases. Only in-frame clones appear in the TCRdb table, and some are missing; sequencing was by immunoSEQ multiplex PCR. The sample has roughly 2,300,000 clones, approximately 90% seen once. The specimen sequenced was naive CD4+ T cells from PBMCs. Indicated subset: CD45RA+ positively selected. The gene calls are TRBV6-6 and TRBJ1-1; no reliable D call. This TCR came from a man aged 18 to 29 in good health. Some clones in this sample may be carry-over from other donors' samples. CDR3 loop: CASRYGGSEAFF. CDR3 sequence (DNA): TGTGCCAGCAGATATGGCGGCAGTGAAGCTTTCTTT.